Following are 7 T cell receptor beta chains from one sample sequenced in a study of blood T cell repertoires in COVID-19. Here immunoSEQ multiplex PCR was the method, and the copy in TCRdb shows in-frame clones only, minus some. The sample consists of around 140,000 clones, about 90% of them appearing once. Sequenced sample: PBMCs or T cells enriched from blood (not recorded which). These receptors were taken from a man between 60 and 75 years old who had recovered from COVID-19.

The chain is built from TRBV5-1 and TRBJ2-2, with D perhaps matching TRBD2 (5 bases). Germline values: CDR1 SGHRS, CDR2 YFSETQ. CDR3 length: 14 amino acids. V shed 6 bases and J shed 0 bases, with 9 bases lying between them. The CDR3 loop reads CASTGSANTGELFF. The DNA of the CDR3 is TGCGCCAGCACGGGGAGTGCGAACACCGGGGAGCTGTTTTTT.

The chain recombines TRBV14 with TRBJ1-1; no reliable D call. CDR1 is SGHDN and CDR2 is FVKESK in the germline V gene. The CDR3 runs to 13 residues. Trimming pared 5 bases from V and 1 base from J, leaving 8 bases between. The CDR3 DNA reads TGTGCCAGCAGCGGGCAAAGGAACACTGAAGCTTTCTTT. It is translated as CASSGQRNTEAFF.

The chain is built from TRBV3-1 (or the pseudogene TRBV3-2) and TRBJ2-7, with D maybe TRBD2 (6 bases). The CDR3 contains 14 residues. Germline CDR1 is LGHDT and CDR2 is YNNKEL (reference sequence). Trimming stripped 3 bases from V and 3 bases from J, with 12 bases between. Here the CDR3 reads CASSHRAGIYEQYF. DNA of the CDR3: TGTGCCAGCAGCCATCGGGCGGGAATCTACGAGCAGTACTTC.

The rearrangement uses TRBV7-9 and TRBJ2-7; D unresolved. The V and J ends lost 5 bases and 6 bases respectively, with 11 bases between them. From germline, CDR1 is SEHNR and CDR2 FQNEAQ (reference sequence). This CDR3 contains 12 residues. CDR3 loop: CASSPQGAEQYF. The CDR3 DNA reads as TGTGCCAGCAGCCCCCAAGGAGCCGAGCAGTACTTC.

The J gene is TRBJ2-5, the V gene TRBV3-1 (or the pseudogene TRBV3-2); 9 bases agree with TRBD1. The CDR3 extends over 15 amino acids. Germline V gives CDR1 LGHDT, CDR2 YNNKEL (reference sequence). V trimming: 3 bases; J trimming: 7 bases; junction bases outside the gene matches: 9. CDR3 protein: CASSQGQGSVVTQYF. In nucleotides, the CDR3 is TGTGCCAGCAGCCAGGGACAGGGCTCCGTGGTGACCCAGTACTTC.

This clone was observed a few times. The gene calls are TRBV6-5 and TRBJ2-7; 12 bases are shared with TRBD2. V was clipped by 7 bases and J by 6 bases; unmatched bases: 7. The CDR3 contains 14 residues. Per germline, CDR1 MNHEY and CDR2 SVGAGI. The CDR3 DNA reads TGTGCCAGCAATCTGGGACTAGCGGGTCTCGAGCAGTACTTC. This translates into CASNLGLAGLEQYF.

This sequence joins TRBV30 and TRBJ2-7, with D possibly being TRBD1 (5 bases). Germline loops: CDR1 GTSNPN, CDR2 SVGIG (reference sequence). The CDR3 has 12 residues. V was shortened by 1 base and J by 6 bases, with 10 bases between the two germline ends. The DNA for the CDR3 is TGTGCCTGGAGTGACCAGGGCCCCGAGCAGTACTTC. Translation: CAWSDQGPEQYF.